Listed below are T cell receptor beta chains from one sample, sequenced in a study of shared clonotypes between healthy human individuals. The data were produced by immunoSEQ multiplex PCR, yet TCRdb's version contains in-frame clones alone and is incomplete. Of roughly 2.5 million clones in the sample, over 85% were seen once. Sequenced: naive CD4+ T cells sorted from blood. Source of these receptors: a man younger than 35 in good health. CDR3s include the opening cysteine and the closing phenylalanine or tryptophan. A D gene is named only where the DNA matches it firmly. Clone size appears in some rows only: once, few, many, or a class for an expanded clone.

DNA: TGTGCCAGCAGCCCCAATAGCGTCGGGGAGCAGTACTTC; CDR3: CASSPNSVGEQYF; V: TRBV14; size: once; J: TRBJ2-7; length: 13; D: .
DNA: TGTGCCAGCATCGCTAGCGGGCGGTCCGGGGAGCTGTTTTTT; CDR3: CASIASGRSGELFF; V: TRBV6-1; size: .; J: TRBJ2-2; length: 14; D: TRBD2
DNA: TGTGCCAGCAGGTTCCGGGACTTCAAGGCGGATACGCAGTATTTT; CDR3: CASRFRDFKADTQYF; V: TRBV2; size: .; J: TRBJ2-3; length: 15; D: .
DNA: TGTGCCAGCAGTCCGGGGACAATTCATCAGCCCCAGCATTTT; CDR3: CASSPGTIHQPQHF; V: TRBV27; size: few; J: TRBJ1-5; length: 14; D: .
DNA: TGTGCCAGCAGTTTCGCATCAGGGTCCACCGGGGAGCTGTTTTTT; CDR3: CASSFASGSTGELFF; V: TRBV27; size: .; J: TRBJ2-2; length: 15; D: .
DNA: TGTGCCAGCAGGACAGGGATACAAGAGACCCAGTACTTC; CDR3: CASRTGIQETQYF; V: TRBV2; size: .; J: TRBJ2-5; length: 13; D: TRBD1
DNA: TGTGCCAGCAGAGGTCCTAGTAACGAGCAGTACTTC; CDR3: CASRGPSNEQYF; V: TRBV7-9; size: .; J: TRBJ2-7; length: 12; D: .
DNA: TGTGCCAGCAGCTGGGCTAAGGGGACTTCCTACGATGAGCAGTTCTTC; CDR3: CASSWAKGTSYDEQFF; V: TRBV7-2; size: .; J: TRBJ2-1; length: 16; D: .
DNA: TGCGCCAGCAGTGAGTCGCCGGGTCTGTGGGAGACCCAGTACTTC; CDR3: CASSESPGLWETQYF; V: TRBV10-1; size: .; J: TRBJ2-5; length: 15; D: .
DNA: TGTGCCAGCAGCTCCACAGCGAGGGATGGCTACACCTTC; CDR3: CASSSTARDGYTF; V: TRBV6-5; size: .; J: TRBJ1-2; length: 13; D: .
DNA: TGTGCCAGCAGCCGCCAGGCTAGCATCACAGATACGCAGTATTTT; CDR3: CASSRQASITDTQYF; V: TRBV4-2; size: .; J: TRBJ2-3; length: 15; D: .
DNA: TGTGCCAGCAGCTCGGACAGCTCGGCCAAAAACATTCAGTACTTC; CDR3: CASSSDSSAKNIQYF; V: TRBV7-2; size: .; J: TRBJ2-4; length: 15; D: .
DNA: TGTGCCTGGAGTGCAGGCTCCTACGAGCAGTACTTC; CDR3: CAWSAGSYEQYF; V: TRBV30; size: .; J: TRBJ2-7; length: 12; D: .